A selection of T cell receptor beta chains follows, all from one sample in a study of blood T cell repertoires in COVID-19. Assay used: immunoSEQ multiplex PCR; TCRdb lists only in-frame clones, some missing. The sample includes around 200,000 clones, about nine tenths of them seen just once. Sequences were obtained from peripheral blood. These TCRs come from a man aged 18 to 29 with active or convalescent COVID-19. Both conserved end residues are part of each CDR3. D genes are given only for firm matches. Clone sizes are given selectively: once, few, many, or a class where the clone is expanded.

d_call: TRBD1; clone_size: -; j_call: TRBJ2-2; v_call: TRBV19; cdr3_aa: CASIRVPGQTNTGELFF; cdr3_nt: TGTGCCAGTATTAGGGTACCGGGACAGACGAACACCGGGGAGCTGTTTTTT
d_call: -; clone_size: -; j_call: TRBJ2-7; v_call: TRBV21-1; cdr3_aa: CASSRPGQGGSYEQYF; cdr3_nt: TGTGCCAGCAGCAGGCCAGGACAGGGGGGATCCTACGAGCAGTACTTC
d_call: -; clone_size: -; j_call: TRBJ2-7; v_call: TRBV7-3; cdr3_aa: CASSFQGGSEQYF; cdr3_nt: TGTGCCAGCAGCTTCCAGGGTGGGTCCGAGCAGTACTTC
d_call: -; clone_size: -; j_call: TRBJ2-1; v_call: TRBV20-1; cdr3_aa: CRPNPGDEQFF; cdr3_nt: TGCAGGCCAAACCCCGGGGATGAGCAGTTCTTC
d_call: TRBD1; clone_size: -; j_call: TRBJ1-1; v_call: TRBV2; cdr3_aa: CASRRQGASTEAFF; cdr3_nt: TGTGCCAGCAGACGACAGGGGGCGAGCACTGAAGCTTTCTTT
d_call: -; clone_size: -; j_call: TRBJ2-5; v_call: TRBV10-3; cdr3_aa: CAIRPGAKEETQYF; cdr3_nt: TGTGCCATCAGGCCAGGGGCTAAAGAAGAGACCCAGTACTTC
d_call: -; clone_size: -; j_call: TRBJ2-1; v_call: TRBV18; cdr3_aa: CASSPDSSYNEQFF; cdr3_nt: TGTGCCAGCTCGCCAGATAGCTCCTACAATGAGCAGTTCTTC
d_call: -; clone_size: -; j_call: TRBJ1-1; v_call: TRBV7-3; cdr3_aa: CASSPTNMNTEAFF; cdr3_nt: TGTGCCAGCAGCCCGACAAACATGAACACTGAAGCTTTCTTT
d_call: -; clone_size: few; j_call: TRBJ1-6; v_call: TRBV21-1; cdr3_aa: CASSMNPGALHF; cdr3_nt: TGTGCCAGCAGTATGAACCCGGGGGCCCTCCACTTT
d_call: TRBD1; clone_size: -; j_call: TRBJ2-6; v_call: TRBV13; cdr3_aa: CASSLRTGPSGANVLTF; cdr3_nt: TGTGCCAGCAGCTTAAGGACAGGCCCCTCTGGGGCCAACGTCCTGACTTTC
d_call: -; clone_size: -; j_call: TRBJ1-1; v_call: TRBV29-1; cdr3_aa: CSVERGDEAFF; cdr3_nt: TGCAGCGTTGAACGCGGGGATGAAGCTTTCTTT
d_call: -; clone_size: -; j_call: TRBJ1-2; v_call: TRBV7-2; cdr3_aa: CASSLPQGSVYGYTF; cdr3_nt: TGTGCCAGCAGCTTACCGCAGGGGTCCGTGTATGGCTACACCTTC
d_call: -; clone_size: -; j_call: TRBJ2-7; v_call: TRBV13; cdr3_aa: CASSRESAYEQYF; cdr3_nt: TGTGCCAGCAGCCGGGAGTCCGCCTACGAGCAGTACTTC
d_call: TRBD1; clone_size: -; j_call: TRBJ2-2; v_call: TRBV5-4; cdr3_aa: CASSLGQVANTGELFF; cdr3_nt: TGTGCCAGCAGCCTAGGACAGGTCGCGAACACCGGGGAGCTGTTTTTT
d_call: TRBD1; clone_size: -; j_call: TRBJ1-1; v_call: TRBV15; cdr3_aa: CATSRARTGGLEAFF; cdr3_nt: TGTGCCACCAGCAGAGCCCGGACAGGGGGCTTGGAAGCTTTCTTT
d_call: -; clone_size: -; j_call: TRBJ2-1; v_call: TRBV28; cdr3_aa: CASTLKKYQSAYNEQFF; cdr3_nt: TGTGCCAGCACCCTCAAAAAGTATCAAAGCGCCTACAATGAGCAGTTCTTC
d_call: TRBD2; clone_size: -; j_call: TRBJ2-1; v_call: TRBV11-3; cdr3_aa: CASSPRGGRVYNEQFF; cdr3_nt: TGTGCCAGCAGCCCACGAGGCGGGAGGGTATACAATGAGCAGTTCTTC
d_call: -; clone_size: few; j_call: TRBJ1-1; v_call: TRBV29-1; cdr3_aa: CSVGTLSGNTEAFF; cdr3_nt: TGCAGCGTTGGTACTCTCTCAGGGAACACTGAAGCTTTCTTT
d_call: TRBD2; clone_size: -; j_call: TRBJ2-1; v_call: TRBV10-2; cdr3_aa: CASSESFGTSGNNEQFF; cdr3_nt: TGCGCCAGCAGTGAGTCTTTCGGGACTAGCGGAAACAATGAGCAGTTCTTC
d_call: TRBD2; clone_size: few; j_call: TRBJ2-7; v_call: TRBV23-1; cdr3_aa: CASSTGTSATYYEQYF; cdr3_nt: TGCGCCAGCAGTACCGGGACTAGCGCGACTTACTACGAGCAGTACTTC
d_call: TRBD1; clone_size: -; j_call: TRBJ1-2; v_call: TRBV2; cdr3_aa: CASKQAGGSYGYTF; cdr3_nt: TGTGCCAGCAAGCAGGCAGGGGGCAGCTATGGCTACACCTTC
d_call: -; clone_size: once; j_call: TRBJ1-1; v_call: TRBV28; cdr3_aa: CASTPTRGTLKGTEAFF; cdr3_nt: TGTGCCAGCACTCCAACCCGGGGGACGCTTAAAGGGACTGAAGCTTTCTTT
d_call: -; clone_size: -; j_call: TRBJ1-1; v_call: TRBV5-1; cdr3_aa: CASSARTGMDAEAFF; cdr3_nt: TGCGCCAGCAGCGCGAGAACAGGGATGGACGCTGAAGCTTTCTTT
d_call: -; clone_size: once; j_call: TRBJ1-3; v_call: TRBV12-5; cdr3_aa: CASGLDEGSSIGGSLSFGNTIYF; cdr3_nt: TGTGCTAGTGGTTTGGACGAGGGGAGTAGTATTGGGGGGAGCTTAAGCTTCGGAAACACCATATATTTT
d_call: TRBD2; clone_size: -; j_call: TRBJ2-5; v_call: TRBV9; cdr3_aa: CASSERSGSGETQYF; cdr3_nt: TGTGCCAGCAGCGAGCGTAGCGGGAGCGGAGAGACCCAGTACTTC
d_call: TRBD1; clone_size: -; j_call: TRBJ1-1; v_call: TRBV30; cdr3_aa: CAWNSGQGATEAFF; cdr3_nt: TGTGCCTGGAACTCGGGACAGGGGGCAACAGAAGCTTTCTTT
d_call: TRBD1; clone_size: -; j_call: TRBJ2-7; v_call: TRBV11-3; cdr3_aa: CASSPGQGYEQYF; cdr3_nt: TGTGCCAGCAGCCCAGGACAGGGCTACGAGCAGTACTTC
d_call: -; clone_size: -; j_call: TRBJ2-7; v_call: TRBV30; cdr3_aa: CAWSPRVGEQYF; cdr3_nt: TGTGCCTGGAGTCCCAGGGTCGGCGAGCAGTACTTC
d_call: TRBD2; clone_size: -; j_call: TRBJ2-1; v_call: TRBV11-2; cdr3_aa: CASSPTRSGTNEQFF; cdr3_nt: TGTGCCAGCAGCCCCACCCGTAGCGGGACCAATGAGCAGTTCTTC
d_call: TRBD2; clone_size: once; j_call: TRBJ2-1; v_call: TRBV6-5; cdr3_aa: CASSLAGINEQFF; cdr3_nt: TGTGCCAGCAGTCTAGCGGGCATAAATGAGCAGTTCTTC
d_call: TRBD1; clone_size: -; j_call: TRBJ2-4; v_call: TRBV15; cdr3_aa: CATSRGQGARWWKYF; cdr3_nt: TGTGCCACCAGCAGAGGACAGGGGGCCCGTTGGTGGAAGTACTTC
d_call: -; clone_size: -; j_call: TRBJ2-3; v_call: TRBV21-1; cdr3_aa: CASRLCRSTDTQYF; cdr3_nt: TGTGCCAGCAGACTTTGTCGAAGCACAGATACGCAGTATTTT
d_call: -; clone_size: -; j_call: TRBJ1-2; v_call: TRBV13; cdr3_aa: CASSPPLQYNYGYTF; cdr3_nt: TGTGCCAGCAGCCCTCCTTTACAGTACAACTATGGCTACACCTTC
d_call: TRBD2; clone_size: -; j_call: TRBJ2-7; v_call: TRBV4-2; cdr3_aa: CASSRGLAGVKAYEQYF; cdr3_nt: TGTGCCAGCAGCCGCGGACTAGCGGGCGTCAAGGCCTACGAGCAGTACTTC
d_call: -; clone_size: -; j_call: TRBJ2-7; v_call: TRBV7-2; cdr3_aa: CASSLGFRGYEQYF; cdr3_nt: TGTGCCAGCAGCTTAGGATTCCGGGGCTACGAGCAGTACTTC
d_call: -; clone_size: -; j_call: TRBJ1-1; v_call: TRBV18; cdr3_aa: CASSPIQRTEAFF; cdr3_nt: TGTGCCAGCTCACCTATCCAGCGCACTGAAGCTTTCTTT
d_call: -; clone_size: -; j_call: TRBJ1-1; v_call: TRBV6-5; cdr3_aa: CASSRNQGNTEAFF; cdr3_nt: TGTGCCAGCAGTCGTAATCAGGGAAACACTGAAGCTTTCTTT
d_call: -; clone_size: once; j_call: TRBJ1-3; v_call: TRBV6-5; cdr3_aa: CASRRSAGNTIYF; cdr3_nt: TGTGCCAGCAGGCGCTCGGCTGGAAACACCATATATTTT
d_call: -; clone_size: -; j_call: TRBJ2-7; v_call: TRBV29-1; cdr3_aa: CSVEGRGSYEQYF; cdr3_nt: TGCAGCGTTGAAGGCAGGGGCTCCTACGAGCAGTACTTC
d_call: -; clone_size: -; j_call: TRBJ1-1; v_call: TRBV11-2; cdr3_aa: CASSTDPRGAFF; cdr3_nt: TGTGCCAGCAGCACCGACCCAAGGGGAGCTTTCTTT